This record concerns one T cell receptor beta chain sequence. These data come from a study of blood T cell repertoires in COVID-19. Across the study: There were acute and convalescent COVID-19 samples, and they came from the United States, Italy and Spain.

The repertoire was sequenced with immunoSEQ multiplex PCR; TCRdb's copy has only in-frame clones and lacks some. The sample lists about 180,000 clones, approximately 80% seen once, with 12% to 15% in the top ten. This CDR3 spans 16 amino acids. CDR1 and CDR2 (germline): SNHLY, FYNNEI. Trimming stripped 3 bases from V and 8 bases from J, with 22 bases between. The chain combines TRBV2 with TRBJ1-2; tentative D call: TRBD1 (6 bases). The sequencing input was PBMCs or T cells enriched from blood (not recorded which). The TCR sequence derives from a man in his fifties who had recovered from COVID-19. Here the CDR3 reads CASSDGTNLVVGGYTF. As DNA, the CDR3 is TGTGCCAGCAGTGATGGGACAAACCTGGTTGTCGGGGGCTACACCTTC.